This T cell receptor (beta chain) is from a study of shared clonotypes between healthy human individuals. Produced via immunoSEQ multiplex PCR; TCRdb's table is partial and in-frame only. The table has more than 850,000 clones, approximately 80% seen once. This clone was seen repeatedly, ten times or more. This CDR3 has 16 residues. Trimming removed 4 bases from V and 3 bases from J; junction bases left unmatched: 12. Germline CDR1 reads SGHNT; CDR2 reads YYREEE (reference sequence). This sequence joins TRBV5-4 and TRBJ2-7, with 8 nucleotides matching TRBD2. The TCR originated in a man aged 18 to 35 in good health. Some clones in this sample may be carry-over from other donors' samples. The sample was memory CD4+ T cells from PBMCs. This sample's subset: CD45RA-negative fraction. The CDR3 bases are TGTGCCAGCAGCCGCGACGGGGGGGGAGTCGTCTACGAGCAGTACTTC. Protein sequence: CASSRDGGGVVYEQYF.